This T cell receptor beta chain stems from a study of cytomegalovirus exposure and HLA in healthy donors. Study overall: In a later analysis, the 100 to 150 validation repertoires were reported to have used the same platform as the approximately 670 first-cohort repertoires. Notes on the study in general: There were some public TCRs occurring in many donors, but most TCR sequences were rare. The authors enumerated some 170 TCR beta chains as linked to cytomegalovirus.

In regard to this clone: Its target is unknown.

The data were produced by immunoSEQ multiplex PCR, yet TCRdb's version contains in-frame clones alone and is incomplete. The sample includes some 180,000 clones, approximately 86% of them seen just once. The CDR3 spans 14 residues. V dropped 3 bases and J dropped 3 bases, with 13 bases sitting between them. From germline, CDR1 is SGHKS and CDR2 YYEKEE (reference sequence). The clonotype comes from a young man in good health and CMV-seropositive. The gene calls are TRBV5-5 and TRBJ2-7; possibly TRBD1 for D (6 bases). What was sequenced was PBMCs. The CDR3 spells CASSWAGTYYEQYF. DNA for the CDR3: TGTGCCAGCAGCTGGGCCGGGACATACTACGAGCAGTACTTC.